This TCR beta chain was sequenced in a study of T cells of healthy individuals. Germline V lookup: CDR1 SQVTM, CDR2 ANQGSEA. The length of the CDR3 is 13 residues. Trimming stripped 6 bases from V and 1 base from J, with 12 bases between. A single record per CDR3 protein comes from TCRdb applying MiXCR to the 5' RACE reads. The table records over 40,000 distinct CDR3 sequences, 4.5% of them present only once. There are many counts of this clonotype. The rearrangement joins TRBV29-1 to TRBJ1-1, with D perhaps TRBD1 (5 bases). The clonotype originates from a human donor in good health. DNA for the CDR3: TGCAGCGTCAAGGGACTATCGAACACTGAAGCTTTCTTT. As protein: CSVKGLSNTEAFF.